This TCR beta chain was profiled in a study of identifying expanded T cells in peripheral blood. Broader study findings: Variance in clone template counts between approximately 2-week samples significantly increased with total template count across all healthy donors. Differentially abundant clones: roughly 1.2 between replicates, 16.4 at roughly 15 days, less than 20 at four.

Assay: immunoSEQ multiplex PCR; the TCRdb copy retains only in-frame clones and omits some. The table has some 100,000 clones, 88% seen once. The CDR3 length is 13 residues. Per germline, CDR1 SNHLY and CDR2 FYNNEI. Germline trimming cut 4 bases from V and 4 bases from J; bases unmatched to any gene: 2. With regard to this clone: Its antigen remains unknown.

The V and J genes are TRBV2 and TRBJ1-2, with TRBD1 identical over 8 bases. The sequence came from a person aged 18 to 75 in good health. Sequencing used blood. In nucleotides, the CDR3 is TGTGCCAGCAGTGGACAGGGGAGCTATGGCTACACCTTC. As protein: CASSGQGSYGYTF.